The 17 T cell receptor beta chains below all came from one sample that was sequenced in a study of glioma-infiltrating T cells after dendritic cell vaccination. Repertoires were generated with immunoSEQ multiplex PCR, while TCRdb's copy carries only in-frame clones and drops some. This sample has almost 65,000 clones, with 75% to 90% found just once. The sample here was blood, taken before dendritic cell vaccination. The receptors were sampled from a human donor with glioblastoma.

The CDR3: CASSLGALNEQFF. In DNA, the CDR3 is TGTGCCAGCAGCTTGGGGGCCCTAAATGAGCAGTTCTTC. This sequence joins TRBV5-6 and TRBJ2-1; D not certain. Trimming stripped 0 bases from V and 7 bases from J, with 8 bases between. CDR3 length equals 13 residues. CDR1 and CDR2 from the germline V gene are SGHDT and YYEEEE.

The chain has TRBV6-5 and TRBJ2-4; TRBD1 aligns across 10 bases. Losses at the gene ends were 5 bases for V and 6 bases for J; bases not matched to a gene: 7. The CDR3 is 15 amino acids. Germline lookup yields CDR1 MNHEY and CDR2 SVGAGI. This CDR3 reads CASSTPGQGRNIQYF. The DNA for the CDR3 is TGTGCCAGCAGTACCCCGGGACAGGGGAGAAACATTCAGTACTTC.

DNA for the CDR3: TGTGCCAGCAGTTACGGGCTAGCCGGCGAGACCCAGTACTTC. It yields the protein CASSYGLAGETQYF. The rearrangement uses TRBV6-5 and TRBJ2-5; tentative D call: TRBD2 (5 bases). Germline lookup yields CDR1 MNHEY and CDR2 SVGAGI. This CDR3 spans 14 amino acids. The V gene lost 2 bases and the J gene lost 5 bases, with 12 bases spanning the gap.

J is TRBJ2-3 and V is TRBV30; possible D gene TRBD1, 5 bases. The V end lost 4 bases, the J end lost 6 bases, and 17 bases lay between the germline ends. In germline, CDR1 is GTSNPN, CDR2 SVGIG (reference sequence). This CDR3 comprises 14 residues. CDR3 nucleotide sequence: TGTGCCTGGACCCGGACATCCCCGCGGGATACGCAGTATTTT. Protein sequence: CAWTRTSPRDTQYF. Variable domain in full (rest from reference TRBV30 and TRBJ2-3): SQTIHQWPATLVQPVGSPLSLECTVEGTSNPNLYWYRQAAGRGLQLLFYSVGIGQISSEVPQNLSASRPQDRQFILSSKKLLLSDSGFYLCAWTRTSPRDTQYFGPGTRLTVL.

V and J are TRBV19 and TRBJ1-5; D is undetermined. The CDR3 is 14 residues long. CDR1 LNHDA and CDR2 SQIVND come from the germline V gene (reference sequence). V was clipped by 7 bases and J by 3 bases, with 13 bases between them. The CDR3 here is CASTKLRDNQPQHF. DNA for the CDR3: TGTGCCAGTACCAAATTGAGGGACAATCAGCCCCAGCATTTT.

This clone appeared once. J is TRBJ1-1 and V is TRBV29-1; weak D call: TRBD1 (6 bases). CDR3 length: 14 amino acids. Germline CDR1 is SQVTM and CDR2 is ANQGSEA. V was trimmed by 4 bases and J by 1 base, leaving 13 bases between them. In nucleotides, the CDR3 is TGCAGCGTTGTGCAGGGGCAATCGAACACTGAAGCTTTCTTT. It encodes CSVVQGQSNTEAFF.

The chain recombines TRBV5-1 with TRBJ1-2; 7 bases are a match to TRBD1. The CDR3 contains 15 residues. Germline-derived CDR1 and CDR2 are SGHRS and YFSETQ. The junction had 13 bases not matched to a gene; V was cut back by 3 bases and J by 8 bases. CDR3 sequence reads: CASSSQVTGSVGYTF. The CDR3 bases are TGCGCCAGCAGCTCGCAGGTGACAGGGTCGGTCGGCTACACCTTC.

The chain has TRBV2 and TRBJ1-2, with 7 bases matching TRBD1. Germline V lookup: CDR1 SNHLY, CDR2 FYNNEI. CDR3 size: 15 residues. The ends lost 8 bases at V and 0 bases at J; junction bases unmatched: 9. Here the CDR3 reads CASRRGTAPNYGYTF. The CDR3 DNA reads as TGTGCCAGCCGCCGAGGGACAGCACCTAACTATGGCTACACCTTC.

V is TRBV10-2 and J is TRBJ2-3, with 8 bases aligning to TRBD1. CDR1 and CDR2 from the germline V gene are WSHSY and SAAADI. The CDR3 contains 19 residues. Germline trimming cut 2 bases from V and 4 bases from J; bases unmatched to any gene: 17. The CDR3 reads CASSEISLLGQGNPDTQYF. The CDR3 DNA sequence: TGCGCCAGCAGTGAGATCAGTTTGCTAGGACAGGGTAACCCAGATACGCAGTATTTT.

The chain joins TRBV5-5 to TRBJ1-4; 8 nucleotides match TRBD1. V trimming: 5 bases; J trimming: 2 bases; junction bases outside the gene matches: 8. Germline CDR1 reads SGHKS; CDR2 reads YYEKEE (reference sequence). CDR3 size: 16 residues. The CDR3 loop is CASRKTGVGTNEKLFF. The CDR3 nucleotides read TGTGCCAGCAGGAAGACAGGGGTTGGGACTAATGAAAAACTGTTTTTT.

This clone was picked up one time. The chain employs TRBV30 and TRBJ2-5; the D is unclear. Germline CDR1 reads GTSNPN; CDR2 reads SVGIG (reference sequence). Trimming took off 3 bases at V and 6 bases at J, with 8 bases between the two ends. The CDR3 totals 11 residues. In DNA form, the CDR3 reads TGTGCCTGGAGCACAGTACAGACCCAGTACTTC. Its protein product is CAWSTVQTQYF.

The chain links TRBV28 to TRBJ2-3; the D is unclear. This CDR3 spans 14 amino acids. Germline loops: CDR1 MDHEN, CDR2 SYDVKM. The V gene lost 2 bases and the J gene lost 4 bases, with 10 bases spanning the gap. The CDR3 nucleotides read TGTGCCAGCAGTTTACCCCCCCGGGCAGATACGCAGTATTTT. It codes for CASSLPPRADTQYF.

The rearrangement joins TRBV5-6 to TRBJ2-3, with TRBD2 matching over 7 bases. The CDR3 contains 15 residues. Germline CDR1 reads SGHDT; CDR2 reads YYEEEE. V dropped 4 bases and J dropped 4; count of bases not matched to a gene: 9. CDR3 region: CASSTQAGWADTQYF. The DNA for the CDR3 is TGTGCCAGCAGCACTCAAGCGGGGTGGGCAGATACGCAGTATTTT. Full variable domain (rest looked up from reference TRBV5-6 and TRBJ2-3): DAGVTQSPTHLIKTRGQQVTLRCSPKSGHDTVSWYQQALGQGPQFIFQYYEEEERQRGNFPDRFSGHQFPNYSSELNVNALLLGDSALYLCASSTQAGWADTQYFGPGTRLTVL.

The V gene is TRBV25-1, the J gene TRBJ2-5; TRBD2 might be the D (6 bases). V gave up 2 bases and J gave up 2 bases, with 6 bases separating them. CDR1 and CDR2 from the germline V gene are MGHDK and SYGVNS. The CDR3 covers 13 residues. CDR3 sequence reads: CASSESGQETQYF. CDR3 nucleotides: TGTGCCAGCAGTGAAAGCGGGCAAGAGACCCAGTACTTC.

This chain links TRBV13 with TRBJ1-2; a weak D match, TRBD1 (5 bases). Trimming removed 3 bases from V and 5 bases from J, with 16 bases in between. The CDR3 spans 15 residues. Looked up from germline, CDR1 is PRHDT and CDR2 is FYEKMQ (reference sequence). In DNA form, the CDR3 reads TGTGCCAGCAGCTTGGGGGGACCTGGGGGTTATGGCTACACCTTC. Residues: CASSLGGPGGYGYTF.

The CDR3 DNA follows: TGTGCCAGCAGCTCGGGACTCTCGGGAGATACGCAGTATTTT. Protein: CASSSGLSGDTQYF. V and J are TRBV5-6 and TRBJ2-3; the D gene is possibly TRBD2 (6 bases). The CDR3 covers 14 residues. Germline CDR1 SGHDT, CDR2 YYEEEE. The V end lost 3 bases, the J end lost 5 bases, and 13 bases lay between the germline ends.

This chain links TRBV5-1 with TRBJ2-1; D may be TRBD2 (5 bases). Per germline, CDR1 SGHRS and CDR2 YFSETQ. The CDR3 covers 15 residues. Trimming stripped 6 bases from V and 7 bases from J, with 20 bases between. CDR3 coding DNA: TGCGCCAGCATCGGGGTGGGTCAGATGGGTAATGAGCAGTTCTTC. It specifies CASIGVGQMGNEQFF.